This T cell receptor beta chain was captured in a study of cytomegalovirus exposure and HLA in healthy donors. The study ran its PCR with 60 Vbeta and 13 Jbeta primers. Original processing methods: Later, an analysis found 65 million to 85 million unique TCR beta chains, and 9.5 million to 11 million of these were shared. Generated by immunoSEQ multiplex PCR, the TCRdb table keeps only in-frame clones and is missing some. The V and J calls and the clone size are those of that table, but D and trimming were determined from the DNA. The sample holds some 150,000 clones, 82% seen once. The specimen sequenced was PBMCs. This TCR came from a man aged 25 to 40 in good health and CMV-seropositive.

Here the CDR3 reads CASSFGAGGDEQYF. The CDR3 DNA reads TGTGCCAGCAGTTTCGGGGCGGGGGGAGACGAGCAGTACTTC. This chain links TRBV27 with TRBJ2-7; TRBD2 aligns across 8 bases. The CDR3 is made up of 14 amino acids. Germline trimming cut 3 bases from V and 5 bases from J; bases unmatched to any gene: 6. Germline V gene sequence: CDR1 MNHEY, CDR2 SMNVEV (reference sequence).